Listed here are 2 T cell receptor beta chains from one sample, sequenced in a study of T cells in localized non-small cell lung cancer. Data came from immunoSEQ multiplex PCR; TCRdb stores just in-frame clones and leaves some out. Of approximately 19,000 clones in the sample, around 83% were seen once. The sequences come from peripheral blood, collected before any cancer treatment. Every receptor here comes from a man aged 40 to 69 with stage I lung adenocarcinoma.

V gene TRBV7-9 combines with J gene TRBJ2-7, with a possible D match to TRBD1 (6 bases). The V gene's germline CDR1 is SEHNR and CDR2 FQNEAQ (reference sequence). The V gene lost 5 bases and the J gene lost 3 bases, with 11 bases spanning the gap. This CDR3 comprises 13 residues. CDR3 bases: TGTGCCAGCAGCCCGACAGGCCGCTACGAGCAGTACTTC. This sequence encodes CASSPTGRYEQYF.

This clone was found a few times. The chain employs TRBV4-1 and TRBJ2-7, with 7 nucleotides matching TRBD1. After removal of 5 bases from V and 6 bases from J, the junction contained 7 bases not matched to a gene. From germline, CDR1 is MGHRA and CDR2 YSYEKL. The length of the CDR3 is 13 residues. The CDR3 DNA is TGCGCCAGCAGCAACGACAGGGTAGGCGAGCAGTACTTC. It specifies CASSNDRVGEQYF.